This T cell receptor (beta chain) derives from a study of beta chain features in type 1 diabetes (dated by TCRdb to between 2017 and 2018). General notes on the study: Mean age, gender distribution, total cell number and subset yield did not differ between patients and healthy donors. Across all samples, approximately 100 million sorted cells were examined, and cell number per subset correlated strongly with RNA yield. The study compared the TCRB repertoires of sorted circulating CD4+ T cell subsets in recently diagnosed type 1 diabetes patients with those in matched healthy donors. Naive and central memory subsets were obtained from all 28 donors, but regulatory and stem cell-like memory subsets were isolated from only 8 patients and 8 healthy donors. What the study reported, not specific to this receptor: Shorter templates might be favored by PCR, yet because patient and control samples were amplified and corrected together, any such skew would affect both groups equally. Only small numbers of individuals were included in the HLA sub-analyses, which left unresolved whether HLA type had any influence on TCRB rearrangement. At VDJ recombination sites, patients with type 1 diabetes made fewer insertions and deleted more nucleotides, a pattern implying thymic rearrangement abnormalities. The naive, central memory and regulatory TCRB repertoires appeared to resemble one another more closely among patients than among healthy donors. Because cDNA rather than genomic DNA was sequenced, highly expressing activated cells could have been over-represented, although no difference in activation and CD3 levels was found between groups. Type 1 diabetes patients showed a moderate but significant shortening of TCRB CDR3 length in all four CD4+ subsets.

The High Capacity cDNA Reverse Transcription Kit was used to reverse transcribe all of the isolated RNA, meaning that expressed TCRB transcripts were what got sequenced. Naive, central memory and regulatory T cell samples underwent deep immunoSEQ sequencing, averaging roughly 3.3 million total reads per sample. Sorted cells were lysed in RLT buffer, and RNA was extracted using DNase-treated RNeasy Micro or Mini kits according to cell number. To prevent cross-contamination, every cell subset was processed on its own, while patient and healthy donor samples were processed together. TCRB sequences were amplified from cDNA with the immunoSEQ multiplex PCR, producing 87-bp fragments spanning the CDR3 region. Sequencing of the amplicons was done on the Illumina HiSeq platform. Concerning the study's data processing: PCR bias was corrected computationally using synthetic template baselines, and reads within Hamming distance 2 were collapsed, with unmergeable singletons discarded. By aligning reads against IMGT, V, D and J genes, CDR3 length, and insertions or deletions at six rearrangement sites were assigned. Clonotype counts were normalized to sorted cell number within each subset before computing true diversity and Gini coefficients with the tcR R package. Repertoire sharing was quantified using the overlap coefficient calculated on TCRB nucleotide sequences. As a proxy for the pre-selection repertoire, out-of-frame TCRB sequences from naive cells were analyzed. Sourced from immuneACCESS, this table was stored by TCRdb with only in-frame sequences that have V and J called. A share of the clones is absent; for the studies checked, an unresolved V gene accounts for under half, and the remainder has no known explanation. The DNA was the basis for D and trimming; V, J and clone size are from that table. The sample contains 600,000 to 700,000 clones, roughly 12% of them found a single time. More than 0.09% of the sample is held by the ten biggest clonotypes.

Relative to germline, V is 8 bases shorter and J is 2 bases shorter, with 13 bases between their ends. From the cysteine up to the phenylalanine, the CDR3 has a length of 14 residues. The DNA shown is the 42-base CDR3, in frame from base 1. According to the germline V gene, CDR1 reads KGHSH and CDR2 reads LQKENI. Each donor gave one peripheral blood draw, averaging roughly 100 mL, which was collected into heparinised tubes. A BD FACSAria II and a panel including CD45RO, CCR7, CD25, CD127, CD95 and CD27 were used to sort naive, central memory, regulatory and stem cell-like memory CD4+ T cells. All sorted populations exceeded 95% purity. PBMCs were separated immediately by Lymphoprep density gradient centrifugation and were stained directly, without being cultured. Samples were stained and sorted in pairs, with one healthy donor and one patient per experiment, so that batch effects were minimized. A remark on this clone: Its target antigen remains unknown. No much larger clonotype is one base removed from it; base qualities were not supplied.

This TCR came from a man in his thirties or forties with type 1 diabetes. The V and J genes are TRBV18 and TRBJ2-1; TRBD2 is possibly the D segment (7 matching bases). Sequencing was carried out using naive CD4+ T cells from blood. The label giving this sample's cell subset or site can be read as: true naive CD4+ T cells. The CDR3 corresponds to CASLPGGTYNEQFF. Here is the DNA: TGTGCCAGCCTTCCGGGGGGCACCTACAATGAGCAGTTCTTC. Here the CDR3 is joined to the reference TRBV18 and TRBJ2-1 genes, and the full variable domain is: NAGVMQNPRHLVRRRGQEARLRCSPMKGHSHVYWYRQLPEEGLKFMVYLQKENIIDESGMPKERFSAEFPKEGPSILRIQQVVRGDSAAYFCASLPGGTYNEQFFGPGTRLTVL.